This T cell receptor (beta chain) is drawn from a study of blood T cell repertoires in COVID-19. Overall study context: Samples taken during acute and convalescent COVID-19 were collected in the United States, Italy and Spain. Nucleic acid was either cDNA or gDNA, and it came from T cells, B-cell-depleted T cells, or PBMCs.

In the authors' methods: By means of reference gene primer amplification, nucleated cell counts were estimated. Here immunoSEQ multiplex PCR was the method, and the copy in TCRdb shows in-frame clones only, minus some. For V, J and clone size, that table is used; D and trimming come from the DNA. Here the sample spans under 300,000 clones, 80% to 90% being singletons. V lost 3 bases, J lost 2 bases, and 11 bases lay in between. From germline, CDR1 is MGHRA and CDR2 YSYEKL. This CDR3 region has 14 residues. The V and J genes are TRBV4-1 and TRBJ2-7; weak D call: TRBD2 (7 bases). This TCR came from a man younger than 45 who had recovered from COVID-19. Sequenced input: peripheral blood. The CDR3 sequence is CASSHGGQAYEQYF. CDR3 in DNA: TGCGCCAGCAGCCACGGGGGGCAGGCCTACGAGCAGTACTTC.